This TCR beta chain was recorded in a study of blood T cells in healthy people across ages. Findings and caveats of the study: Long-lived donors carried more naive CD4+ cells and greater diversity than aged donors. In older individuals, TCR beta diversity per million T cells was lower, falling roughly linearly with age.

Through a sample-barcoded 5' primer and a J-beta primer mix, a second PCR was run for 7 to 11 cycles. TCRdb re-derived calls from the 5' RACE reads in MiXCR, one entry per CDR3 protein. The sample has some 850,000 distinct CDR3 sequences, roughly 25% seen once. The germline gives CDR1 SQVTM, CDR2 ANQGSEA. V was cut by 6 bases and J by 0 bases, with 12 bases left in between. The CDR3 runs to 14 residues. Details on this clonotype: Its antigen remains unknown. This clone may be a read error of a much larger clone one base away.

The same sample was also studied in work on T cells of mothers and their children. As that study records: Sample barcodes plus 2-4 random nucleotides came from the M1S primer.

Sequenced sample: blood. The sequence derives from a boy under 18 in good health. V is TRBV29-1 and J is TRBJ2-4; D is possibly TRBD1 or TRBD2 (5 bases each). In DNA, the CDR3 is TGCAGCGTGGGGGACGCCCTAGCCAAAAACATTCAGTACTTC. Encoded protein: CSVGDALAKNIQYF.